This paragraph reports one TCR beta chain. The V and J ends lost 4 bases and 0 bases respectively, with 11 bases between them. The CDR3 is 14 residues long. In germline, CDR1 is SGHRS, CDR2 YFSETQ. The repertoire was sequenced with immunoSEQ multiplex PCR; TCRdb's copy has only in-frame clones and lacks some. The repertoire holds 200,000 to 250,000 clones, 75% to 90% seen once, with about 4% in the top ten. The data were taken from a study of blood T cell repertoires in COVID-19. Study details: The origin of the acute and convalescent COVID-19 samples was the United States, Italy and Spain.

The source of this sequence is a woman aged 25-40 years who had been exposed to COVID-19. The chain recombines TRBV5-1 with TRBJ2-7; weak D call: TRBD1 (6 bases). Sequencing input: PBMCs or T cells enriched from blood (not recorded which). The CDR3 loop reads CASSPEDSSYEQYF. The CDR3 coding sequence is TGCGCCAGCAGCCCGGAGGACAGCTCCTACGAGCAGTACTTC.